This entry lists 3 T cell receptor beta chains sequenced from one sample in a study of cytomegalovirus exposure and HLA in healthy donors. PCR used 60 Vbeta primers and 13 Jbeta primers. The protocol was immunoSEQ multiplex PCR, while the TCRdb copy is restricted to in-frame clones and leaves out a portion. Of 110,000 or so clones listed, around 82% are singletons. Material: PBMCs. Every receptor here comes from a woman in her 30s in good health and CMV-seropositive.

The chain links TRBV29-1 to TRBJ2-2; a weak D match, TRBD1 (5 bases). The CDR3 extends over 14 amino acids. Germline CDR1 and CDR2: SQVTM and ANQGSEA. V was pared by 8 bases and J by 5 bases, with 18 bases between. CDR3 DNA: TGCAGCTTCCACCGGATGGGGCATACCGGGGAGCTGTTTTTT. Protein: CSFHRMGHTGELFF.

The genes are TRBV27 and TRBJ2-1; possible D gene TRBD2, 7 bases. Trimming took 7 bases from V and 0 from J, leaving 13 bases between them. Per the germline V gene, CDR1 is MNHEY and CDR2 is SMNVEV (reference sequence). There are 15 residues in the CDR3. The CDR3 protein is CASIRGAGSYNEQFF. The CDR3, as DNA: TGTGCCAGCATACGGGGGGCAGGCTCCTACAATGAGCAGTTCTTC.

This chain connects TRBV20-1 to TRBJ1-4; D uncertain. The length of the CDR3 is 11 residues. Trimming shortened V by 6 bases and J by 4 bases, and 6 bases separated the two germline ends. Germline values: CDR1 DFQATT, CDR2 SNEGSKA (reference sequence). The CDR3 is CSAYYNEKLFF. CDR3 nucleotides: TGCAGTGCCTATTATAATGAAAAACTGTTTTTT.